Below, 9 T cell receptor beta chains from the same sample are listed, as sequenced in a study of post-analysis software for immune sequencing data. Overall study findings and caveats: About five TRBV segments, including TRBV5-6, TRBV5-1 and TRBV20-1, were more frequent in patients than controls.

The antigens of these receptors remain unknown. Unique molecular identifiers were built into the TCR beta cDNA libraries. TCRdb reprocessed the PCR reads via MiXCR and lists one record per CDR3 protein. The sample includes about 570,000 distinct CDR3 sequences, 34% seen only once; the top ten take approximately 6%. Sequencing used blood. All receptors derive from a girl aged 2-17 years with multiple sclerosis.

This sequence joins TRBV28 and TRBJ1-2; the D gene is possibly TRBD1 (6 bases). V dropped 4 bases and J dropped 4 bases, with 10 bases sitting between them. The CDR3 contains 13 residues. Germline-derived CDR1 and CDR2 are MDHEN and SYDVKM. Here the CDR3 DNA reads TGTGCCAGCAGTTATCAGGGGACCTATGGCTACACCTTC. Translating it yields CASSYQGTYGYTF.

This chain joins TRBV5-1 and TRBJ1-1, with D possibly matching TRBD1 (6 bases). Germline loops: CDR1 SGHRS, CDR2 YFSETQ. The CDR3 is 16 amino acids. V was cut by 0 bases and J by 1 base, with 13 bases left in between. The CDR3: CASSLELGARNTEAFF. The DNA of the CDR3 is TGCGCCAGCAGCTTGGAACTGGGGGCGAGGAACACTGAAGCTTTCTTT.

This clonotype was counted a few times. The chain has TRBV5-6 and TRBJ2-6, with no clear D. The germline V and J ends were trimmed by 2 bases and 3 bases, with 15 bases remaining between them. CDR3 length: 17 residues. Germline CDR1 reads SGHDT; CDR2 reads YYEEEE. CDR3 coding DNA: TGTGCCAGCAGCTTCGGACCAACTGCGATTGGGGCCAACGTCCTGACTTTC. This gives the protein CASSFGPTAIGANVLTF.

This chain uses TRBV10-3 with TRBJ2-1; 7 nucleotides match TRBD1. The length of the CDR3 is 13 residues. V dropped 8 bases and J dropped 1; count of bases not matched to a gene: 2. Germline V lookup: CDR1 ENHRY, CDR2 SYGVKD. CDR3 in amino acids: CAIRQGSYNEQFF. The CDR3 nucleotides are TGTGCCATCCGACAGGGATCCTACAATGAGCAGTTCTTC.

There are a few counts of this clonotype. This chain links TRBV5-1 with TRBJ2-3; D possibly uses TRBD1 or TRBD2 (5 bases each). CDR3 size: 17 residues. Trimming removed 3 bases from V and 1 base from J, with 18 bases in between. The germline gives CDR1 SGHRS, CDR2 YFSETQ. The CDR3 spells CASSWGFRGSRTDTQYF. In DNA form, the CDR3 reads TGCGCCAGCAGCTGGGGGTTTCGGGGCTCTCGCACAGATACGCAGTATTTT.

CDR3 DNA: TGTGCCAGCAGCCAATCAAGGGGACATCTTAACAATGAGCAGTTCTTC. This translates into CASSQSRGHLNNEQFF. The rearrangement joins TRBV7-9 to TRBJ2-1; perhaps TRBD1 as D (6 bases). Trimming took 5 bases from V and 5 from J, leaving 19 bases between them. Germline V gene data show CDR1 as SEHNR and CDR2 as FQNEAQ (reference sequence). The CDR3 has 16 residues. The complete variable domain, with remaining parts taken from reference TRBV7-9 and TRBJ2-1, reads DTGVSQNPRHKITKRGQNVTFRCDPISEHNRLYWYRQTLGQGPEFLTYFQNEAQLEKSRLLSDRFSAERPKGSFSTLEIQRTEQGDSAMYLCASSQSRGHLNNEQFFGPGTRLTVL.

This clonotype was seen a few times. The rearrangement uses TRBV20-1 and TRBJ2-3; D is tentatively TRBD1 or TRBD2 (6 bases each). CDR1 is DFQATT and CDR2 is SNEGSKA in the germline V gene (reference sequence). Between the trimmed V and J ends, which lost 2 bases and 2 bases, there was a span of 11 bases. This CDR3 region has 14 residues. DNA of the CDR3: TGCAGTGCTAGAATCGGGGGCTACACAGATACGCAGTATTTT. It encodes CSARIGGYTDTQYF.

The chain has TRBV5-1 and TRBJ1-2; no definite D call. The CDR3 sequence is 15 residues long. Trimming removed 4 bases at V and 0 bases at J, with 13 bases between. CDR1 is SGHRS and CDR2 is YFSETQ in the germline V gene. CDR3 DNA: TGCGCCAGCAGCCCCACGCTGGTTACTAACTATGGCTACACCTTC. The encoded protein is CASSPTLVTNYGYTF.

The gene calls are TRBV3-1 and TRBJ2-4; possibly TRBD2 for D (5 bases). This CDR3 comprises 18 residues. Germline loops: CDR1 LGHDT, CDR2 YNNKEL (reference sequence). Trimming removed 1 base from V and 0 bases from J, with 16 bases in between. The CDR3 loop reads CASSQASSAEIAKNIQYF. The DNA for the CDR3 is TGTGCCAGCAGCCAAGCTTCTTCAGCGGAGATAGCCAAAAACATTCAGTACTTC.